These 30 T cell receptor beta chains share one sample of origin, sequenced in a study of blood T cell repertoires in COVID-19. TCRdb's copy holds only in-frame clones and misses some; the assay was immunoSEQ multiplex PCR. The profile shows 120,000 or so clones, nearly 90% of them singletons. The material sequenced was peripheral blood. All receptors come from a woman of 80 years or more with acute or convalescent COVID-19.

The chain uses TRBV5-4 and TRBJ2-7, with a tentative D call TRBD1 (5 bases). Germline V gives CDR1 SGHNT, CDR2 YYREEE (reference sequence). The CDR3 contains 14 residues. V was cut by 4 bases and J by 6 bases, with 17 bases left in between. The CDR3 nucleotides read TGTGCCAGCAGCCCGGTCTCAAGGGGCGGCGAGCAGTACTTC. Translation: CASSPVSRGGEQYF.

V usage is TRBV2 and J usage is TRBJ2-7, with 9 bases identical to TRBD1. The CDR3 sequence is 14 residues long. With V trimmed by 6 bases and J by 7 bases, 10 bases remained unmatched. Germline V gene data show CDR1 as SNHLY and CDR2 as FYNNEI. The CDR3 protein is CASSRTGELGEQYF. As DNA, the CDR3 is TGTGCCAGCAGCAGGACAGGGGAATTAGGGGAGCAGTACTTC. The variable domain in full, completed from reference TRBV2 and TRBJ2-7, reads EPEVTQTPSHQVTQMGQEVILRCVPISNHLYFYWYRQILGQKVEFLVSFYNNEISEKSEIFDDQFSVERPDGSNFTLKIRSTKLEDSAMYFCASSRTGELGEQYFGPGTRLTVT.

The genes are TRBV29-1 and TRBJ1-1; a possible D gene is TRBD1 (5 bases). The CDR3 length is 13 residues. The germline CDR1 and CDR2 sequences are SQVTM and ANQGSEA. The V gene lost 6 bases and the J gene lost 0 bases, with 11 bases spanning the gap. The CDR3 DNA sequence: TGCAGCGTACGAAGACAGATGAACACTGAAGCTTTCTTT. This encodes CSVRRQMNTEAFF.

The chain joins TRBV5-8 to TRBJ2-5; 7 bases map to TRBD1. Trimming took 2 bases from V and 6 from J; bases not matched to a gene: 4. Germline assignment: CDR1 SGHTS and CDR2 YDEGEE. The CDR3 extends over 13 amino acids. The CDR3 region has the DNA TGTGCCAGCAGCTTCGACAGGGACCAGACCCAGTACTTC. Translated, it gives CASSFDRDQTQYF.

On this clone itself: At one end, the junction sequence differs from germline, possibly due to a read error. The rearrangement uses TRBV11-3 and TRBJ1-1, with unresolved D. This CDR3 is built from 12 residues. The germline CDR1 and CDR2 sequences are SGHNT and YENEEA. As DNA, the CDR3 is TGTGCCAGCAGCTTATTGAGCGGAGCCCCGTCCTTT. This translates into CASSLLSGAPSF.

This chain uses TRBV27 with TRBJ2-1; TRBD1 matches 8 bases. Losses at the gene ends were 5 bases for V and 3 bases for J; bases not matched to a gene: 6. The germline V gene has CDR1 MNHEY and CDR2 SMNVEV (reference sequence). The length of the CDR3 is 15 residues. The CDR3 region has the DNA TGTGCCAGCAGTCAGCAGGGGGCTTTCTACAATGAGCAGTTCTTC. Its protein product is CASSQQGAFYNEQFF.

As DNA, the CDR3 is TGTGCAAGTCGCTTAGCCCAGGGGGCACCTCTGCTGAATTCACCCCTCCACTTT. Amino acid sequence: CASRLAQGAPLLNSPLHF. The V and J genes are TRBV12-2 and TRBJ1-6; no DNA check was done on the table's D call, TRBD1. TRBV12-2 is labeled a pseudogene. The CDR3 has 18 residues.

The chain combines TRBV7-9 with TRBJ2-7, with 8 bases that match TRBD2. The CDR3 is made up of 13 amino acids. V shed 5 bases and J 2 bases; nucleotides not matched to a gene: 2. Germline-derived CDR1 and CDR2 are SEHNR and FQNEAQ (reference sequence). The CDR3 sequence: CASSPGGAYEQYF. CDR3 DNA: TGTGCCAGCAGCCCCGGGGGGGCCTACGAGCAGTACTTC.

The chain is built from TRBV19 and TRBJ1-6, with D maybe TRBD1 (5 bases). V dropped 3 bases and J dropped 6 bases, with 9 bases sitting between them. The CDR3 has 14 residues. Germline V gene data show CDR1 as LNHDA and CDR2 as SQIVND (reference sequence). CDR3 sequence: CASSIQGPNSPLHF. DNA for the CDR3: TGTGCCAGTAGTATCCAGGGTCCTAATTCACCCCTCCACTTT.

The chain links TRBV10-1 to TRBJ2-1; 8 bases line up with TRBD2. The CDR3 is 14 amino acids. Germline V gene lookup returns CDR1 WNHNN and CDR2 SYGVQD (reference sequence). V was clipped by 5 bases and J by 5 bases; unmatched bases: 5. This CDR3 reads CASSLAGLDNEQFF. CDR3 nucleotide sequence: TGCGCCAGCAGTTTAGCGGGGCTCGACAATGAGCAGTTCTTC.

The J gene is TRBJ2-1, the V gene TRBV7-9; D call uncertain. Deletions cut 0 bases from V and 2 bases from J, with 11 bases between. This CDR3 has 16 amino acids. CDR1 and CDR2 from the germline V gene are SEHNR and FQNEAQ (reference sequence). CDR3 DNA: TGTGCCAGCAGCTTAGCCGGCGGCGCGGCCTACAATGAGCAGTTCTTC. Translated: CASSLAGGAAYNEQFF.

The chain carries TRBV3-1 (or the pseudogene TRBV3-2) and TRBJ2-7, with 11 positions matching TRBD1. V lost 2 bases and J lost 2; bases outside the gene matches: 2. The CDR3 is 15 amino acids. Germline V gene lookup returns CDR1 LGHDT and CDR2 YNNKEL (reference sequence). As DNA, the CDR3 is TGTGCCAGCAGCCAATGGGACAGGGGGACCTACGAGCAGTACTTC. This translates into CASSQWDRGTYEQYF.

The CDR3 sequence is CASTQGDKGMNTEAFF. CDR3 sequence (DNA): TGTGCCAGCACTCAGGGGGACAAGGGCATGAACACTGAAGCTTTCTTT. This sequence joins TRBV27 and TRBJ1-1; 7 bases align to TRBD1. With 7 bases clipped from V and 0 bases from J, the junction kept 11 bases outside the gene matches. The germline V gene encodes CDR1 MNHEY and CDR2 SMNVEV (reference sequence). The CDR3 is 16 amino acids.

This clone has a single count. The V call is TRBV19, the J call TRBJ2-1, with 11 bases lining up with TRBD2. Germline CDR1 is LNHDA and CDR2 is SQIVND (reference sequence). The CDR3 runs to 15 residues. J was trimmed by 10 bases and V by 4 bases; bases with no gene match: 9. CDR3 loop: CASSTGTSGFGEQFF. CDR3 DNA: TGTGCCAGTAGTACCGGGACTAGCGGTTTCGGCGAGCAGTTCTTC.

This clone was recorded only once. The chain uses TRBV28 and TRBJ1-3; D unresolved. From germline, CDR1 is MDHEN and CDR2 SYDVKM. This CDR3 region has 18 residues. The germline V and J ends were trimmed by 1 base and 0 bases, with 16 bases remaining between them. The CDR3 loop reads CASSLSPLIQSSGNTIYF. The CDR3, as DNA: TGTGCCAGCAGTTTATCACCATTGATACAGAGCTCTGGAAACACCATATATTTT.

The V gene is TRBV5-1, the J gene TRBJ1-1, with D uncertain. V gave up 0 bases and J gave up 1 base, with 16 bases separating them. CDR3 length: 17 amino acids. CDR1 is SGHRS and CDR2 is YFSETQ in the germline V gene. The CDR3, as DNA: TGCGCCAGCAGCTTGGTAGTCGGCCGCAGCGGGAACACTGAAGCTTTCTTT. Protein: CASSLVVGRSGNTEAFF.

The chain carries TRBV2 and TRBJ1-3; D gene uncertain. This CDR3 is 11 amino acids long. Germline V gives CDR1 SNHLY, CDR2 FYNNEI. V lost 6 bases and J lost 7, with 7 bases in between. The CDR3 spells CASSPGNTIYF. The CDR3 DNA sequence: TGTGCCAGCAGCCCCGGGAACACCATATATTTT.

This clone was detected a few times. V and J are TRBV3-1 (or the pseudogene TRBV3-2) and TRBJ1-5; D remains ambiguous. CDR1 and CDR2 (germline): LGHDT, YNNKEL (reference sequence). The V and J ends lost 5 bases and 1 base respectively, with 6 bases between them. This CDR3 is 13 amino acids long. The CDR3 sequence is CASSSMSNQPQHF. The CDR3 DNA is TGTGCCAGCAGCTCTATGAGCAATCAGCCCCAGCATTTT.

In its sample, this clone was seen once. The chain combines TRBV19 with TRBJ1-6; 8 bases are shared with TRBD1. This CDR3 is 15 amino acids long. The germline gives CDR1 LNHDA, CDR2 SQIVND (reference sequence). The V and J ends lost 7 bases and 10 bases, in that order; junction bases with no gene match: 12. CDR3 DNA: TGTGCCAGTACCCCCGGACAGGGAAGAGGCTCACCCCTCCACTTT. This translates into CASTPGQGRGSPLHF.

The chain combines TRBV19 with TRBJ2-3, with 8 positions matching TRBD2. V lost 0 bases and J lost 1; bases outside the gene matches: 9. The CDR3 sequence is 18 residues long. Germline loops: CDR1 LNHDA, CDR2 SQIVND (reference sequence). CDR3 nucleotide sequence: TGTGCCAGTAGTATAGACTACCGGGCGCGGGGGGGCACAGATACGCAGTATTTT. Protein sequence: CASSIDYRARGGTDTQYF.

V and J are TRBV6-5 and TRBJ1-2; TRBD1 aligns across 8 bases. There are 15 residues in the CDR3. Germline V lookup: CDR1 MNHEY, CDR2 SVGAGI. After removal of 0 bases from V and 7 bases from J, the junction contained 7 bases not matched to a gene. The CDR3 nucleotides are TGTGCCAGCAGTTACTCGTTTCAGGGGGCGGGTGGCTACACCTTC. It is translated as CASSYSFQGAGGYTF.

In this sample, this clone turned up once. The chain joins TRBV7-2 to TRBJ2-7; 12 nucleotides agree with TRBD2. Germline loops: CDR1 SGHTA, CDR2 FQGNSA. Germline trimming cut 0 bases from V and 5 bases from J; bases unmatched to any gene: 8. The CDR3 is 17 amino acids. As DNA, the CDR3 is TGTGCCAGCAGCTTAGCGCGGAGGACTAGCGGGACGGACGAGCAGTACTTC. This translates into CASSLARRTSGTDEQYF.

The gene calls are TRBV5-6 and TRBJ1-1, with D perhaps matching TRBD1 (5 bases). V shed 2 bases and J shed 8 bases, with 13 bases lying between them. In germline, CDR1 is SGHDT, CDR2 YYEEEE. CDR3 length: 13 amino acids. This chain's CDR3 is CASSFTGGREAFF. The CDR3 nucleotides are TGTGCCAGCAGCTTTACGGGGGGAAGGGAAGCTTTCTTT.

This sequence joins TRBV10-3 and TRBJ1-4; weak D call: TRBD1 (6 bases). The V end lost 10 bases, the J end lost 4 bases, and 10 bases lay between the germline ends. Germline loops: CDR1 ENHRY, CDR2 SYGVKD. This CDR3 region has 12 residues. The CDR3 spells CATTGGNEKLFF. DNA for the CDR3: TGTGCCACGACAGGCGGTAATGAAAAACTGTTTTTT.

This chain uses TRBV4-2 with TRBJ2-7, with 7 bases matching TRBD2. V was pared by 0 bases and J by 2 bases, with 4 bases of the junction left unmatched. CDR3 size: 15 residues. Germline assignment: CDR1 LGHNA and CDR2 YNFKEQ. The CDR3 region is CASSQDLLAAYEQYF. CDR3 coding DNA: TGTGCCAGCAGCCAAGATCTTCTAGCGGCCTACGAGCAGTACTTC.

This chain links TRBV7-9 with TRBJ1-2; 7 positions match TRBD1. Per the germline V gene, CDR1 is SEHNR and CDR2 is FQNEAQ (reference sequence). Trimming removed 6 bases from V and 5 bases from J; junction bases left unmatched: 6. The CDR3 is 13 residues long. The CDR3 region has the DNA TGTGCCAGCAGTCCACAACAGGGGTATGGCTACACCTTC. Its translation is CASSPQQGYGYTF.

This clone has just one count. This chain connects TRBV5-6 to TRBJ1-1, with D tentatively TRBD1 (6 bases). The germline V gene has CDR1 SGHDT and CDR2 YYEEEE. V was trimmed by 3 bases and J by 0 bases, leaving 12 bases between them. This CDR3 is built from 15 residues. CDR3 loop: CASSSRQDLNTEAFF. Here the CDR3 DNA reads TGTGCCAGCAGCTCCCGACAGGATCTGAACACTGAAGCTTTCTTT.

The chain joins TRBV3-1 (or the pseudogene TRBV3-2) to TRBJ1-3, with 8 bases identical to TRBD1. CDR1 and CDR2 from the germline V gene are LGHDT and YNNKEL (reference sequence). The CDR3 totals 16 residues. J lost 4 bases, V lost 4 bases, and 9 bases had no gene match. The CDR3 nucleotides are TGTGCCAGCAGCCGTAATACAGGGGGTACGGGAAACACCATATATTTT. The encoded protein is CASSRNTGGTGNTIYF.

DNA for the CDR3: TGTGCCAGCAGTTACGCAGGGGGAGCTGGCAATGAGCAGTTCTTC. This codes for CASSYAGGAGNEQFF. The rearrangement links TRBV6-2 or TRBV6-3 to TRBJ2-1; 7 bases are shared with TRBD1. Per the germline V gene, CDR1 is MNHEY and CDR2 is SVGEGT. V was pared by 2 bases and J by 6 bases, with 7 bases of the junction left unmatched. This CDR3 region has 15 residues.

The chain joins TRBV6-6 to TRBJ1-1; perhaps TRBD1 as D (6 bases). The CDR3 length is 16 residues. Per germline, CDR1 MNHNY and CDR2 SVGAGI (reference sequence). V lost 0 bases and J 8 bases, leaving 19 bases between the germline ends. This chain's CDR3 is CASSYSDVKGGWEAFF. The CDR3 DNA is TGTGCCAGCAGTTACTCGGATGTCAAAGGGGGTTGGGAAGCTTTCTTT.